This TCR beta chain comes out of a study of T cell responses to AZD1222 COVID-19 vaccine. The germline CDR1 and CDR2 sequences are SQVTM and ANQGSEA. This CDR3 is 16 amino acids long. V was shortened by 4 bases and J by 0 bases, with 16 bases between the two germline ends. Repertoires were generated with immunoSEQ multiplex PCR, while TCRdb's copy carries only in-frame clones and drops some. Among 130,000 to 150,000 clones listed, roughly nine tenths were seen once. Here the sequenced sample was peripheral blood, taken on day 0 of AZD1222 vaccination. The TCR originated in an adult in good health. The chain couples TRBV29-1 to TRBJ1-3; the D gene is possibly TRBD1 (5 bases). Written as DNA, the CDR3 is TGCAGCGTTGGGGGGGAGGGGACCGGCTCTGGAAACACCATATATTTT. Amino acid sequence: CSVGGEGTGSGNTIYF.